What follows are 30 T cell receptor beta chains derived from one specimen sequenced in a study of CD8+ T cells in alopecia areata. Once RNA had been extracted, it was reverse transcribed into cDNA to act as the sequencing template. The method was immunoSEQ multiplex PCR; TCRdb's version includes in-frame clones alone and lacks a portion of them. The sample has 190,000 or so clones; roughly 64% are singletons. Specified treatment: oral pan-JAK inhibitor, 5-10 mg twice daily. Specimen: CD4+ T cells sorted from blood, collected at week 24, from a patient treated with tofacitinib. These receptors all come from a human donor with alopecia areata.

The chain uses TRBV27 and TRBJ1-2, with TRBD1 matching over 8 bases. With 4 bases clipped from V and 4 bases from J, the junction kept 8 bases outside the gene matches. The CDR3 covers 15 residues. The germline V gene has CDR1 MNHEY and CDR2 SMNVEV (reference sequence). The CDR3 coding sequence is TGTGCCAGCAGTTCCCTGGACAGGGCACTCTATGGCTACACCTTC. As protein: CASSSLDRALYGYTF.

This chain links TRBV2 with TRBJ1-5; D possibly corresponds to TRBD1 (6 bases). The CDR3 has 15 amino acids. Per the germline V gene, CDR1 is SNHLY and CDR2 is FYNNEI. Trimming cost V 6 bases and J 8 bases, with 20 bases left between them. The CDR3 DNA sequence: TGTGCCAGCAGCAAAGAGGGGGATCGGTTTGAGCCCCAGCATTTT. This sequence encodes CASSKEGDRFEPQHF.

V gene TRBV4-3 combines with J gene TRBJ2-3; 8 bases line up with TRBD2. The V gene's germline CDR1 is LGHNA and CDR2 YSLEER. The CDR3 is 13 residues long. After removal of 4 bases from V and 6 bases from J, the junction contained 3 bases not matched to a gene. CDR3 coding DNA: TGCGCCAGCAGCCCCCGCGGGGGGGATACGCAGTATTTT. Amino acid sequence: CASSPRGGDTQYF.

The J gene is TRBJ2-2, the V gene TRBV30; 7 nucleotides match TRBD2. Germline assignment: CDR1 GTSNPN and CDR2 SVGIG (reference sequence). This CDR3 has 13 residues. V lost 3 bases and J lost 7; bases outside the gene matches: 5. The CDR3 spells CAWRRESIGELFF. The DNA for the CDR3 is TGTGCCTGGAGGCGGGAGTCAATCGGGGAGCTGTTTTTT.

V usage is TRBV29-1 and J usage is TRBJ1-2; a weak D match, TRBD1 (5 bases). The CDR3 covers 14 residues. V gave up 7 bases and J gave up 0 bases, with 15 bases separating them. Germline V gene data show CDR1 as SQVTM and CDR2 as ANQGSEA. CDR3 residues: CSGPSRVSNYGYTF. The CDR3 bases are TGCAGCGGTCCTTCCAGGGTTTCTAACTATGGCTACACCTTC.

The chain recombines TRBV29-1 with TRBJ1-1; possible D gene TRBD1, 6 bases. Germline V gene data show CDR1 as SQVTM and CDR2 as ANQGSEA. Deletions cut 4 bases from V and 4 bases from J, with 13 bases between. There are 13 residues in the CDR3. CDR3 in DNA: TGCAGCGTTGCGGCAGGGGTGGGCACTGAAGCTTTCTTT. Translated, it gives CSVAAGVGTEAFF.

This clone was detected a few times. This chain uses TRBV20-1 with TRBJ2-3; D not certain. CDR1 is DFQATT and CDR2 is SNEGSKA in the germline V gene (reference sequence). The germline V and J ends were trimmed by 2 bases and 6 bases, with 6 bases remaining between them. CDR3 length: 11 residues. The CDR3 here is CSARPWDTQYF. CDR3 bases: TGCAGTGCTAGACCGTGGGATACGCAGTATTTT.

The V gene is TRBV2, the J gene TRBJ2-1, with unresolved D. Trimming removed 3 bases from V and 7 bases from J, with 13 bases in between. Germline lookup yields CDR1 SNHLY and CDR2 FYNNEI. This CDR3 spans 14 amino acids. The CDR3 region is CASSEGTIGNEQFF. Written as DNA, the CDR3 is TGTGCCAGCAGTGAGGGAACCATAGGGAATGAGCAGTTCTTC.

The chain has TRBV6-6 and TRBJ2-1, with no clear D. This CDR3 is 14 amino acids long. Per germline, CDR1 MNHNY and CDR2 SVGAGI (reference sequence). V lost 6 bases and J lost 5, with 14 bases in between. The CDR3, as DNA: TGTGCCAGCAGCCTCAGAGCCGAGGACAATGAGCAGTTCTTC. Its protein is CASSLRAEDNEQFF.

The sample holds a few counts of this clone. CDR3 nucleotides: TGTGCCTGGAGGAAAGGGGACACTGAAGCTTTCTTT. This encodes CAWRKGDTEAFF. The chain employs TRBV30 and TRBJ1-1, with D possibly matching TRBD1 (5 bases). The V gene's germline CDR1 is GTSNPN and CDR2 SVGIG (reference sequence). This CDR3 is built from 12 residues. The germline V and J ends were trimmed by 3 bases and 3 bases, with 8 bases remaining between them. Full variable domain (rest looked up from reference TRBV30 and TRBJ1-1): SQTIHQWPATLVQPVGSPLSLECTVEGTSNPNLYWYRQAAGRGLQLLFYSVGIGQISSEVPQNLSASRPQDRQFILSSKKLLLSDSGFYLCAWRKGDTEAFFGQGTRLTVV.

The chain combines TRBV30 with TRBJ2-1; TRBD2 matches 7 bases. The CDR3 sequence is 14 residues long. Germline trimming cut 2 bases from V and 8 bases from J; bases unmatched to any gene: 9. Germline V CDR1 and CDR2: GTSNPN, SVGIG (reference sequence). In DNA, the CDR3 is TGTGCCTGGAGTAAACGCGGACTAGGCGATGAGCAGTTCTTC. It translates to CAWSKRGLGDEQFF. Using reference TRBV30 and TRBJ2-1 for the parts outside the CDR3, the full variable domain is SQTIHQWPATLVQPVGSPLSLECTVEGTSNPNLYWYRQAAGRGLQLLFYSVGIGQISSEVPQNLSASRPQDRQFILSSKKLLLSDSGFYLCAWSKRGLGDEQFFGPGTRLTVL.

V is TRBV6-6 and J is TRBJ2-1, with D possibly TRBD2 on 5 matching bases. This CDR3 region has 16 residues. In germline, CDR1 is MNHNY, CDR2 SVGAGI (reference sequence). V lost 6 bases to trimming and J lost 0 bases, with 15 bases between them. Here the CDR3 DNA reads TGTGCCAGCAGCGGCGGTCCGGGGAGCTCCTACAATGAGCAGTTCTTC. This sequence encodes CASSGGPGSSYNEQFF.

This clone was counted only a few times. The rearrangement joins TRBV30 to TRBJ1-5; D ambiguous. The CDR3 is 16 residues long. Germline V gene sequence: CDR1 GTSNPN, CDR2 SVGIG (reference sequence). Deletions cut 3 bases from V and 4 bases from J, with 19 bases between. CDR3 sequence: CAWSPKVGGKNQPQHF. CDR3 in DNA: TGTGCCTGGAGCCCTAAGGTGGGAGGGAAGAATCAGCCCCAGCATTTT.

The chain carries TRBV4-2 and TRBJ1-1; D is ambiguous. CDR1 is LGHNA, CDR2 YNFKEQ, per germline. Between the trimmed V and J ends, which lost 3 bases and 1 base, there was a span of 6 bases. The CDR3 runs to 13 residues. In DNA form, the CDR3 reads TGTGCCAGCAGCCAGGCCGGGAACACTGAAGCTTTCTTT. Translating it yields CASSQAGNTEAFF.

The CDR3 DNA reads TGTGCCAGCAGCTTATTTGGCGGAGAGAACACCGGGGAGCTGTTTTTT. It codes for CASSLFGGENTGELFF. The genes are TRBV7-3 and TRBJ2-2; D is uncertain. Germline V gene data show CDR1 as SGHTA and CDR2 as FQGTGA. The V gene lost 2 bases and the J gene lost 1 base, with 11 bases spanning the gap. CDR3 length equals 16 residues.

The CDR3 sequence is CASSHPGLGKQGHSNQPQHF. CDR3 sequence (DNA): TGCGCCAGCAGTCACCCCGGTTTGGGGAAACAGGGACATAGCAATCAGCCCCAGCATTTT. This sequence joins TRBV23-1 and TRBJ1-5; tentatively, D is TRBD1 (6 bases). TRBV23-1 has ORF status, its function being uncertain. With 3 bases removed from V and 0 bases from J, the gap between germline ends came to 24 bases. The CDR3 consists of 20 residues.

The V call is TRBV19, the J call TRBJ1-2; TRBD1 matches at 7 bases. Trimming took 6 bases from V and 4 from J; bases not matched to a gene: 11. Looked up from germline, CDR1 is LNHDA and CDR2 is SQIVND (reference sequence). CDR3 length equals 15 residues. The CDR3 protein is CASSPLDRMLYGYTF. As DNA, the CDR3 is TGTGCCAGTAGCCCTTTGGACAGGATGCTCTATGGCTACACCTTC.

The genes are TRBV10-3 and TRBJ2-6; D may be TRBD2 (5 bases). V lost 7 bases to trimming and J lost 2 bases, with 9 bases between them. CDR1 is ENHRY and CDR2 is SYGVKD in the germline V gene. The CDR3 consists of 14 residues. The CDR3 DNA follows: TGTGCCATCAAGGGAGCGGCTGGGGCCAACGTCCTGACTTTC. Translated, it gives CAIKGAAGANVLTF.

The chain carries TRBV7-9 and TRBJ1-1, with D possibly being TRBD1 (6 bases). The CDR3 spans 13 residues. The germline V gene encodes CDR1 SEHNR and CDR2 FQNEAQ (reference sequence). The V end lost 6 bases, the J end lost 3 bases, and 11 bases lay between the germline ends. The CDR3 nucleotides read TGTGCCAGCAGACTGGACAGCGACACTGAAGCTTTCTTT. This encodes CASRLDSDTEAFF.

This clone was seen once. The CDR3 DNA reads as TGTGCCAGCAGGCCGCTGGGACGGGAAGAGACCCAGTACTTC. Translating it yields CASRPLGREETQYF. The genes are TRBV28 and TRBJ2-5; D could derive from TRBD1 or TRBD2 (5 bases each). The CDR3 spans 14 residues. CDR1 MDHEN and CDR2 SYDVKM come from the germline V gene. V lost 6 bases, J lost 3 bases, and 14 bases lay in between.

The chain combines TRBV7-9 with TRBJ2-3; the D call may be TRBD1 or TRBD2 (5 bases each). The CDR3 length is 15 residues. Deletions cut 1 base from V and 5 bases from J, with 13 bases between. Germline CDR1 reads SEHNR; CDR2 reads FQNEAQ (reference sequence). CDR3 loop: CASSLGVGTKDTQYF. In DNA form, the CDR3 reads TGTGCCAGCAGCTTAGGGGTAGGGACCAAAGATACGCAGTATTTT.

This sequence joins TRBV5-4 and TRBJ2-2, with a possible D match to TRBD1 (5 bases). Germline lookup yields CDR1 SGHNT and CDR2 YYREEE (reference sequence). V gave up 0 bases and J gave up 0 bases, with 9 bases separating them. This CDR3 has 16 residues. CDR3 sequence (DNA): TGTGCCAGCAGCTTGGGGTCAGGGCCGAACACCGGGGAGCTGTTTTTT. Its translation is CASSLGSGPNTGELFF.

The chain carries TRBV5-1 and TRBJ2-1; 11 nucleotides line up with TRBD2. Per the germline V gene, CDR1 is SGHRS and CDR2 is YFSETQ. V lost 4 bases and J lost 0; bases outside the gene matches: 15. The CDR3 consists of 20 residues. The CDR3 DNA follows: TGCGCCAGCAGCCCCCGCGGACTAGCGGGTACCCCAAGCTCCTACAATGAGCAGTTCTTC. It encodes CASSPRGLAGTPSSYNEQFF.

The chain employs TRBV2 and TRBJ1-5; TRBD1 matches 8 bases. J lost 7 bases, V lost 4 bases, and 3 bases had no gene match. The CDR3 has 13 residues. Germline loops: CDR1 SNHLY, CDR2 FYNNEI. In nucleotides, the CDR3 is TGTGCCAGCAGTGCTCAGGGGGCCCAGCCCCAGCATTTT. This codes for CASSAQGAQPQHF.

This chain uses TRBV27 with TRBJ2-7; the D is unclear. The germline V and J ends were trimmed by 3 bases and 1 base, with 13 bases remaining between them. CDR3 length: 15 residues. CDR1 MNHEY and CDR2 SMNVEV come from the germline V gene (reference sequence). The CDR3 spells CASSLAWLSSYEQYF. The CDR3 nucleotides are TGTGCCAGCAGTTTGGCATGGCTGTCGTCCTACGAGCAGTACTTC.

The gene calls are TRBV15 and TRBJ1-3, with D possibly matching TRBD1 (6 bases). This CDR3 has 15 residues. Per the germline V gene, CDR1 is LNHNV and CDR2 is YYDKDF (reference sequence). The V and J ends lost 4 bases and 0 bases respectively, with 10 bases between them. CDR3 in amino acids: CATSKGVSSGNTIYF. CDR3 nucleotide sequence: TGTGCCACCAGCAAGGGGGTATCCTCTGGAAACACCATATATTTT.

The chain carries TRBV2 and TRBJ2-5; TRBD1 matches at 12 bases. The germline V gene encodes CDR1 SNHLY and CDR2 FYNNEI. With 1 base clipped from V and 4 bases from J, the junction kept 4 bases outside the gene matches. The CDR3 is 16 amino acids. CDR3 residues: CASSEGRDRGRETQYF. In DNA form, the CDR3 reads TGTGCCAGCAGTGAAGGGCGGGACAGGGGGCGAGAGACCCAGTACTTC.

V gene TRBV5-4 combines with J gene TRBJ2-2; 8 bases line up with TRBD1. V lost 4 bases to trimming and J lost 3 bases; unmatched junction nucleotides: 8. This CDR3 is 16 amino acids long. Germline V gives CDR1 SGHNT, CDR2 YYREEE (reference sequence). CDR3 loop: CASSGGQGADTGELFF. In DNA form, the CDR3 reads TGTGCCAGCAGCGGAGGGCAGGGGGCGGACACCGGGGAGCTGTTTTTT.

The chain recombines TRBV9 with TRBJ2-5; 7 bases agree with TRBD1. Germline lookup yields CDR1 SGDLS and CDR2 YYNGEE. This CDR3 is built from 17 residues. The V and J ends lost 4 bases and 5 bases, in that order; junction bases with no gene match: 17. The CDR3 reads CASSPLSWTGSEETQYF. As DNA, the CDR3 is TGTGCCAGCAGCCCCCTGAGTTGGACAGGATCGGAGGAGACCCAGTACTTC.

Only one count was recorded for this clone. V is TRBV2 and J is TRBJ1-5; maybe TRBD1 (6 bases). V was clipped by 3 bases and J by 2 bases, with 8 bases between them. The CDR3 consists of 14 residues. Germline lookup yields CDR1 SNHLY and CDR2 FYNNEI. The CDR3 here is CASSEGAGNQPQHF. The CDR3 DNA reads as TGTGCCAGCAGTGAGGGGGCCGGCAATCAGCCCCAGCATTTT.